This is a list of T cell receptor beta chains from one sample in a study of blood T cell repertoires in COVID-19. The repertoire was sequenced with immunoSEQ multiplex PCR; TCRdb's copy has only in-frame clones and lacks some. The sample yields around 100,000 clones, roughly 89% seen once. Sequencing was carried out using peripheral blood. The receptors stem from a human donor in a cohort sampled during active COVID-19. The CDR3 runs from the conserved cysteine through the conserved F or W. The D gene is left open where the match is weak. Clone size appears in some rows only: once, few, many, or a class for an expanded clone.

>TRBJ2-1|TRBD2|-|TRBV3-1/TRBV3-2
TGTGCCAGCAGCCCCGGTGCGACTAGCGGGAGACACGAGCAGTTCTTC
CASSPGATSGRHEQFF
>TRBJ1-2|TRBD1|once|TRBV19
TGTGCCAGTAGTATTGGGACAGGGTACGGAGGCTACACCTTC
CASSIGTGYGGYTF
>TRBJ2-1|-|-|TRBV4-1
TGCGCCAGCAGCCGGTCGGACAACTACAATGAGCAGTTCTTC
CASSRSDNYNEQFF
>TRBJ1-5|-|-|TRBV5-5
TGTGCCAGCAGCTTGGGACAGACCGTTGGCAATCAGCCCCAGCATTTT
CASSLGQTVGNQPQHF
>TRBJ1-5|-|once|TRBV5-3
TGTGCCAGAAGCCTGCAATGGACAGACAGTTATAGCAATCAGCCCCAGCATTTT
CARSLQWTDSYSNQPQHF
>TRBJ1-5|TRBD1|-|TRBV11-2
TGTGCCAGCAGCGACCGGACAGGGCTAAATCAGCCCCAGCATTTT
CASSDRTGLNQPQHF
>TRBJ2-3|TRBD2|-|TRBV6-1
TGTGCCAGCAGTGAACCCTCAGCGGGGGCCTTCAATACGCAGTATTTT
CASSEPSAGAFNTQYF
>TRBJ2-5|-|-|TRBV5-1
TGCGCCAGCAGCCCCCGAGGAGGGAGTGAGACCCAGTACTTC
CASSPRGGSETQYF
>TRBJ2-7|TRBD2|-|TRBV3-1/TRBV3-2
TGTGCCAGCAGCCAAGATCTCACTAGCGGGAGGGAAGAGCAGTACTTC
CASSQDLTSGREEQYF
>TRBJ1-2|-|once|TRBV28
TGTGCCAGCAGTTTAGCAGGCACGCTCTATGGCTACACCTTC
CASSLAGTLYGYTF
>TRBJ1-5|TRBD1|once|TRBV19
TGTGCCAGTACCCCGGACAGGGGGCACCGGCAGCCCCAGCATTTT
CASTPDRGHRQPQHF
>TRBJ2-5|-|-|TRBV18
TGTGCCAGCTCATTAAAAGAGACCCAGTACTTC
CASSLKETQYF
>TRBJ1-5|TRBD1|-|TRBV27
TGTGCCAGCAGTTTAAGCACAGGGGAATATCAGCCCCAGCATTTT
CASSLSTGEYQPQHF
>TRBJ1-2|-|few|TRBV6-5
TGTGCCAGCCGGTTGGCGGATCTTAACTATGGCTACACCTTC
CASRLADLNYGYTF
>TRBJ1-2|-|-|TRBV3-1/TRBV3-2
TGTGCCAGCAGCCAGGAGGGCGCGTGGGGCTACACCTTC
CASSQEGAWGYTF
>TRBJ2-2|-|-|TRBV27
TGTGCCAGCACCTCCGAGGCCGGGGAGCTGTTTTTT
CASTSEAGELFF
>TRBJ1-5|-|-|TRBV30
TGTGCCTGGAGTAGTCAGGGCAATCAGCCCCAGCATTTT
CAWSSQGNQPQHF
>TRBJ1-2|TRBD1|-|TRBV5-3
TGTGCCAGAAGCTTGGAGGACAGGGGAAGCTATGGCTACACCTTC
CARSLEDRGSYGYTF
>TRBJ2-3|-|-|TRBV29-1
TGCAGCGTTGAGTCAGGGTGGAATACGCAGTATTTT
CSVESGWNTQYF
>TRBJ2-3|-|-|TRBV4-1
TGCGCCAGCAGCCTCGACCCGGTCAGCGCGGATACGCAGTATTTT
CASSLDPVSADTQYF
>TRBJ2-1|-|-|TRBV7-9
TGTGCCAGCAGCCCCACGCTCCAGCGGGTTTACAATGAGCAGTTCTTC
CASSPTLQRVYNEQFF
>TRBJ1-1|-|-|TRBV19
TGTGCCAGTAGAACACAGGTGAACACTGAAGCTTTCTTT
CASRTQVNTEAFF
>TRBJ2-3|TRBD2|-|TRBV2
TGTGCCAGCAGCGCACTAGCGGGGGGGGTCACAGATACGCAGTATTTT
CASSALAGGVTDTQYF
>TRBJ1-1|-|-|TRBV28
TGTGCCAGCAGTTTTCCAGGGGCGAACACTGAAGCTTTCTTT
CASSFPGANTEAFF
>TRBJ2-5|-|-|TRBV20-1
TGCAGTGCACTTAATCGGGACCAGTACTTC
CSALNRDQYF
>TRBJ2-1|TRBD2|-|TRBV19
TGTGCCAGTAGTCCTAGCGGGAATGATTTTAATGAGCAGTTCTTC
CASSPSGNDFNEQFF
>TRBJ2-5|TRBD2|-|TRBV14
TGTGCCAGCAGCCAATGGGCGGGGGTATCTCAAGAGACCCAGTACTTC
CASSQWAGVSQETQYF
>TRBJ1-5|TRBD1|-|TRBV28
TGTGCCAGCAGCCGACTCGGGACAGCCGGCAATCAGCCCCAGCATTTT
CASSRLGTAGNQPQHF
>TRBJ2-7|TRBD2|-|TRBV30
TGTGCCTGGAGGGGGGGACACCCGGGACTAGCGGGGGGGAGCTCCTACGAGCAGTACTTC
CAWRGGHPGLAGGSSYEQYF
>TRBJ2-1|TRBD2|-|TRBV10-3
TGTGCCATCAGTGAGAAGGGCCCCGGGGGGGGAGACAACAATGAGCAGTTCTTC
CAISEKGPGGGDNNEQFF
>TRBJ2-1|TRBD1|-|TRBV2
TGTGCCAGCAGTGAGGGACAGGTGGACAATGAGCAGTTCTTC
CASSEGQVDNEQFF
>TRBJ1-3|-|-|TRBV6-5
TGCACCGTTTCGGGCTCTGGAAACACCATATATTTT
CTVSGSGNTIYF
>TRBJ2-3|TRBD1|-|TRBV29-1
TGCAGCGTCAGACAGGGAAGCACAGATACGCAGTATTTT
CSVRQGSTDTQYF
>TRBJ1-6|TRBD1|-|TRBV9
TGTGCCAGCAGCGCAGGGACAGATAATTCACCCCTCCACTTT
CASSAGTDNSPLHF
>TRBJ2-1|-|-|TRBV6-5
TGTGCCAGCAGTTATAGCAATGAGCAGTTCTTC
CASSYSNEQFF
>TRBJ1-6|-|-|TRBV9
TGTGCCAGCAGCCCTAATCACAGGGCGAATAATTCACCCCTCCACTTT
CASSPNHRANNSPLHF
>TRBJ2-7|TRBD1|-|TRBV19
TGTGCCAGTAGTGCCTCCGGGACAGGGGGCATCGAGCAGTACTTC
CASSASGTGGIEQYF
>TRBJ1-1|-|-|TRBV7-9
TGTGCCAGCAGCTGGACAGAAACCGACACTGAAGCTTTCTTT
CASSWTETDTEAFF
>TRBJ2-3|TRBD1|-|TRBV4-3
TGCGCCAGCAGCGCACAGGGGGCCAGCACAGATACGCAGTATTTT
CASSAQGASTDTQYF
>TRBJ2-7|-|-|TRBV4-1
TGCGCCAGCAGCCAAGACCCCTTCATAGAGGAGCAGTACTTC
CASSQDPFIEEQYF
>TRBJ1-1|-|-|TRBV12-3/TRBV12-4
TGTGCCAGCAGTTCTACCCAGGTAGCTTTCTTT
CASSSTQVAFF
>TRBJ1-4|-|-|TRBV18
TGTGCCAGCTCCCCCCGCGGGATAACTAATGAAAAACTGTTTTTT
CASSPRGITNEKLFF
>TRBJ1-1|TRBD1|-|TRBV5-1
TGCGCCAGCAGCCAGAGATACAGGGGGGAAGCTTTCTTT
CASSQRYRGEAFF
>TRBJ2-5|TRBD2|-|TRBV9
TGTGCCAGCAGCGGGGAACGGGAGGGGCGGGAGACCCAGTACTTC
CASSGEREGRETQYF
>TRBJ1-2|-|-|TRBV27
TGTGCCAGCAGTGAACAACAGGGCTTCTATGGCTACACCTTC
CASSEQQGFYGYTF
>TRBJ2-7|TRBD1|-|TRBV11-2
TGTGCCAGCAGCTTGGACAGGGGCCCCTACGAGCAGTACTTC
CASSLDRGPYEQYF
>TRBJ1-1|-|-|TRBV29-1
TGCAGCGTTGTGAGGGAGGGGAGGAACACTGAAGCTTTCTTT
CSVVREGRNTEAFF
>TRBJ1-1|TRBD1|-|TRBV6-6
TGTGCCAGCAGTTACTCGGTACAGGGGACGAACACTGAAGCTTTCTTT
CASSYSVQGTNTEAFF
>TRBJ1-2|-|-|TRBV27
TGTGCCAGCAGTTTATCGGGGGGTGGCTACACCTTC
CASSLSGGGYTF
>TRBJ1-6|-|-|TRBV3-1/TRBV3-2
TGTGCCAGCAGCCAACCCGGGACATTGGATTCACCCCTCCACTTT
CASSQPGTLDSPLHF
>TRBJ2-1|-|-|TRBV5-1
TGCGCCAGCAGCCCGACAGGCTTCTACAATGAGCAGTTCTTC
CASSPTGFYNEQFF
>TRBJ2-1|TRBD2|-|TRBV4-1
TGCGCCAGCAGCCAAGGCCGAGGGAGGGGTGAGCAGTTCTTC
CASSQGRGRGEQFF
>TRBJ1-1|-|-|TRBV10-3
TGTGCCATCACCAGGACAGAGAACACTGAAGCTTTCTTT
CAITRTENTEAFF
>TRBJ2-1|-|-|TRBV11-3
TGTGCCAGCAGCGTTTCTGGTCAGTTAAATGAGCAGTTCTTC
CASSVSGQLNEQFF